This T cell receptor beta chain was captured in a study of beta chain features in type 1 diabetes. Study results and limitations: People with Type 1 diabetes carried modestly yet significantly shorter TCRB CDR3s in all four CD4+ subsets. Among patients, naive, central memory and Treg TCRB repertoires appeared more similar than among healthy donors. The study found fewer insertions and more deletions at VDJ junctions in type 1 diabetes patients.

A few counts support this clone. The target antigen is unknown. The CDR3 consists of 12 residues. Trimming shortened V by 1 base and J by 8 bases, and 3 bases separated the two germline ends. Germline CDR1 SGHNT, CDR2 YENEEA. Reverse transcription of all isolated RNA meant that expressed TCRB transcripts were sequenced. Sequenced naive, central memory and regulatory T cell samples produced an average of about 3.57 million reads. Generated by immunoSEQ multiplex PCR, the TCRdb table keeps only in-frame clones and is missing some. Here the sample spans around 710,000 clones, roughly an eighth being singletons.

This receptor was taken from a man aged 25-40 years with type 1 diabetes. Sequenced sample: naive CD4+ T cells from blood. The chain uses TRBV11-3 and TRBJ1-6; D is unclear. This chain's CDR3 is CASSLAHSPLHF. Written as DNA, the CDR3 is TGTGCCAGCAGCTTAGCCCATTCACCCCTCCACTTT.